This entry lists 17 T cell receptor beta chains sequenced from one sample in a study of Graves' ophthalmopathy and Graves' hyperthyroidism. TCR beta CDR3 amplification used RNA transcripts. Following a first-round RT-PCR that used HTBI primers, a second-round multiplex PCR was carried out. TCRdb reprocessed the multiplex PCR reads via MiXCR and lists one record per CDR3 protein. The profile shows about 180,000 distinct CDR3 sequences, more than 30% of them singletons. The sequenced material came from peripheral blood. These receptor sequences come from a middle-aged woman with Graves' ophthalmopathy.

CDR3 in DNA: TGTGCCATCAGTGAGTCGGGCACGATCTATGGCTACACCTTC. Its translation: CAISESGTIYGYTF. The rearrangement links TRBV10-3 to TRBJ1-2; the D is unclear. Trimming removed 0 bases from V and 4 bases from J, with 9 bases in between. Germline V CDR1 and CDR2: ENHRY, SYGVKD. The CDR3 sequence is 14 residues long.

A few counts support this clonotype. The chain employs TRBV6-1 and TRBJ1-2; a possible D gene is TRBD1 (6 bases). The CDR3 is 14 residues long. Deletions cut 7 bases from V and 2 bases from J, with 14 bases between. Germline V gives CDR1 MNHNS, CDR2 SASEGT. The CDR3 region is CASNPTGVNYGYTF. The CDR3 DNA sequence: TGTGCCAGCAACCCGACAGGAGTAAACTATGGCTACACCTTC.

V is TRBV12-3 or TRBV12-4 and J is TRBJ1-2; D might be TRBD1 (5 bases). The CDR3 has 15 amino acids. With 5 bases removed from V and 0 bases from J, the gap between germline ends came to 13 bases. The CDR3 DNA is TGTGCCAGCAGTCCTTGGGACTCTCCTAACTATGGCTACACCTTC. Protein sequence: CASSPWDSPNYGYTF.

This clonotype showed up just once. V usage is TRBV20-1 and J usage is TRBJ1-6; possible D gene TRBD1, 5 bases. Germline CDR1 DFQATT, CDR2 SNEGSKA (reference sequence). The CDR3 is made up of 17 amino acids. V lost 2 bases, J lost 6 bases, and 20 bases lay in between. The DNA for the CDR3 is TGCAGTGCTAGAACACCCGCAACGGGACCGATTAATTCACCCCTCCACTTT. Translated: CSARTPATGPINSPLHF.

In regard to this clonotype: Its ends do not fully match the called genes, so a read error is possible. The gene calls are TRBV11-2 and TRBJ2-7; D might be TRBD2 (5 bases). The CDR3 contains 16 residues. Germline CDR1 and CDR2: SGHAT and FQNNGV. The CDR3 region is CASSQGVTRSSYEQYF. CDR3 DNA: TGCGCCAGCAGCCAAGGTGTCACTAGGAGCTCCTACGAGCAGTACTTC. Full variable domain (remainder filled in from reference TRBV11-2 and TRBJ2-7): EAGVAQSPRYKIIEKRQSVAFWCNPISGHATLYWYQQILGQGPKLLIQFQNNGVVDDSQLPKDRFSAERLKGVDSTLKIQPAKLEDSAVYLCASSQGVTRSSYEQYFGPGTRLTVT.

There are a few counts of this clonotype. The chain is built from TRBV9 and TRBJ2-7, with a tentative D call TRBD1 (6 bases). Germline V lookup: CDR1 SGDLS, CDR2 YYNGEE. This CDR3 has 14 amino acids. The ends were cut back, 3 bases at V and 0 bases at J, with 10 bases in the middle. Written as DNA, the CDR3 is TGTGCCAGCAGCGGCCGGGACAACTCCTACGAGCAGTACTTC. Translated, it gives CASSGRDNSYEQYF. Based on the CDR3 plus reference TRBV9 and TRBJ2-7, the full variable domain is DSGVTQTPKHLITATGQRVTLRCSPRSGDLSVYWYQQSLDQGLQFLIQYYNGEERAKGNILERFSAQQFPDLHSELNLSSLELGDSALYFCASSGRDNSYEQYFGPGTRLTVT.

This clonotype was observed many times. The V gene is TRBV2, the J gene TRBJ2-7; weak D call: TRBD2 (6 bases). There are 15 residues in the CDR3. Germline CDR1 SNHLY, CDR2 FYNNEI. The V and J ends lost 7 bases and 2 bases respectively, with 18 bases between them. In DNA form, the CDR3 reads TGTGCCAGCAAACCCGCCGGGGGACCCACCTACGAGCAGTACTTC. Its translation: CASKPAGGPTYEQYF.

This clonotype showed up many times. The CDR3 bases are TGTGCCAGCAGCCCCGGACAGGGCCAAGATTTGACCGGGGAGCTGTTTTTT. Its protein product is CASSPGQGQDLTGELFF. The chain couples TRBV27 to TRBJ2-2, with TRBD1 identical over 8 bases. This CDR3 is 17 amino acids long. Losses at the gene ends were 6 bases for V and 5 bases for J; bases not matched to a gene: 14. Germline CDR1 MNHEY, CDR2 SMNVEV (reference sequence).

This clonotype was seen repeatedly, ten times or more. V and J are TRBV28 and TRBJ2-5, with TRBD2 matching over 10 bases. CDR3 size: 15 residues. Germline trimming cut 5 bases from V and 5 bases from J; bases unmatched to any gene: 8. Germline V CDR1 and CDR2: MDHEN, SYDVKM. Written as DNA, the CDR3 is TGTGCCAGCAGTGTGGCTAGCGGGAGTATCGAGACCCAGTACTTC. It codes for CASSVASGSIETQYF.

This clonotype was seen repeatedly, ten times or more. The chain is built from TRBV4-1 and TRBJ2-5, with a tentative D call TRBD2 (5 bases). CDR1 MGHRA and CDR2 YSYEKL come from the germline V gene. This CDR3 region has 15 residues. Between the trimmed V and J ends, which lost 2 bases and 0 bases, there was a span of 10 bases. CDR3 protein: CASSQLPGNQETQYF. In DNA, the CDR3 is TGCGCCAGCAGCCAATTGCCCGGGAACCAAGAGACCCAGTACTTC.

The chain joins TRBV28 to TRBJ1-5; possibly TRBD1 for D (6 bases). V lost 6 bases to trimming and J lost 0 bases, with 15 bases between them. Germline V CDR1 and CDR2: MDHEN, SYDVKM. The CDR3 totals 16 residues. Here the CDR3 DNA reads TGTGCCAGCAGGACACAGGGCCTCAATAGCAATCAGCCCCAGCATTTT. Its protein product is CASRTQGLNSNQPQHF.

V and J are TRBV6-1 and TRBJ1-5, with D unresolved. Germline V lookup: CDR1 MNHNS, CDR2 SASEGT. CDR3 length: 19 residues. Trimming removed 1 base at V and 16 bases at J, with 35 bases between. CDR3 loop: CASSEGWEGFHRSGRTYHF. CDR3 DNA: TGTGCCAGCAGTGAAGGATGGGAAGGTTTCCATCGATCAGGTCGTACGTATCATTTT.

This clonotype has at least ten counts. The CDR3 spells CAIRDRDLSGYTF. The CDR3 region has the DNA TGTGCCATCAGGGACAGGGATTTATCAGGCTACACCTTC. The chain combines TRBV10-3 with TRBJ1-2; 8 nucleotides line up with TRBD1. Germline V gives CDR1 ENHRY, CDR2 SYGVKD. With 6 bases clipped from V and 8 bases from J, the junction kept 8 bases outside the gene matches. The CDR3 contains 13 residues.

This chain links TRBV6-5 with TRBJ2-5; 11 bases line up with TRBD2. The trim removed 2 bases at V and 4 bases at J, leaving 0 bases unmatched. The germline V gene encodes CDR1 MNHEY and CDR2 SVGAGI. The CDR3 has 14 amino acids. The CDR3 sequence: CASSYLAGGETQYF. CDR3 nucleotide sequence: TGTGCCAGCAGTTACCTAGCGGGAGGAGAGACCCAGTACTTC.

This clonotype showed up many times. The chain couples TRBV5-1 to TRBJ2-7, with 15 nucleotides matching TRBD2. The trim removed 4 bases at V and 7 bases at J, leaving 9 bases unmatched. CDR1 is SGHRS, CDR2 YFSETQ, per germline. The CDR3 sequence is 16 residues long. CDR3 region: CASSPWTSGRAREQYF. The CDR3 coding sequence is TGCGCCAGCAGCCCATGGACTAGCGGGAGGGCCCGGGAGCAGTACTTC.

This clonotype was detected many times. The CDR3 region has the DNA TGTGCCAGCAGTAAACAGGGGACCCTCTCTGGAAACACCATATATTTT. This sequence encodes CASSKQGTLSGNTIYF. The chain links TRBV12-3 or TRBV12-4 to TRBJ1-3, with 7 bases aligning to TRBD1. The CDR3 is made up of 16 amino acids. V lost 5 bases and J lost 0; bases outside the gene matches: 7.

The V call is TRBV2, the J call TRBJ2-5; 11 bases are a match to TRBD2. V was clipped by 7 bases and J by 2 bases; unmatched bases: 6. Germline V gives CDR1 SNHLY, CDR2 FYNNEI. The CDR3 loop spans 15 amino acids. The CDR3 loop is CASIGTSGKQETQYF. The DNA of the CDR3 is TGTGCCAGCATAGGGACTAGCGGAAAACAAGAGACCCAGTACTTC.